This is a list of T cell receptor beta chains from one sample in a study of tumor-infiltrating lymphocytes in glioblastoma multiforme. From the multiplex PCR reads, TCRdb called clonotypes with MiXCR, one entry per CDR3 protein. The sample yields 13,000 or so distinct CDR3 sequences, 66% seen once. The source material was brain tumor tissue. Source of these receptors: a male donor with glioblastoma. The CDR3 runs from the conserved cysteine through the conserved F or W. A D gene is named only where the DNA matches it firmly. Clone size is shown for a subset of rows, as once, few, many or a class of expanded clone.

CDR3 protein: CASSLGVQDTQYF; CDR3 DNA: TGTGCCAGCAGCTTGGGGGTGCAAGATACGCAGTATTTT; clone size: few; J gene: TRBJ2-3; D gene: NA; V gene: TRBV11-2
CDR3 protein: CSARDLIRQETQYF; CDR3 DNA: TGCAGTGCTAGAGATCTCATCAGGCAAGAGACCCAGTACTTC; clone size: medium-sized; J gene: TRBJ2-5; D gene: NA; V gene: TRBV20-1
CDR3 protein: CDSSYASNTEAFF; CDR3 DNA: TGTGACAGCAGTTACGCCTCTAACACTGAAGCTTTCTTT; clone size: NA; J gene: TRBJ1-1; D gene: NA; V gene: TRBV6-5
CDR3 protein: CASTNTGRWTEAFF; CDR3 DNA: TGTGCCAGCACCAATACAGGGAGGTGGACTGAAGCTTTCTTT; clone size: NA; J gene: TRBJ1-1; D gene: NA; V gene: TRBV6-5
CDR3 protein: CASSAELATAKYIQYF; CDR3 DNA: TGTGCCAGCAGCGCAGAGCTAGCAACGGCCAAATACATTCAGTACTTC; clone size: NA; J gene: TRBJ2-4; D gene: NA; V gene: TRBV13
CDR3 protein: CSARPFKGAGSTDTQYF; CDR3 DNA: TGCAGTGCTAGACCCTTCAAGGGGGCGGGGAGCACAGATACGCAGTATTTT; clone size: NA; J gene: TRBJ2-3; D gene: NA; V gene: TRBV20-1
CDR3 protein: CASSQDLGHLAGTTDTQYF; CDR3 DNA: TGCGCCAGCAGCCAGGATCTAGGTCATCTAGCGGGAACCACAGATACGCAGTATTTT; clone size: many; J gene: TRBJ2-3; D gene: NA; V gene: TRBV1
CDR3 protein: CASSLSSQLSSGNTLYF; CDR3 DNA: TGTGCCAGCAGCTTATCGAGCCAGTTAAGCTCTGGAAACACCTTATATTTT; clone size: NA; J gene: TRBJ1-3; D gene: NA; V gene: TRBV11-2
CDR3 protein: CASSLVGGSGYELFF; CDR3 DNA: TGTGCCAGCAGCTTGGTGGGGGGCTCAGGGTACGAGTTGTTCTTC; clone size: medium-sized; J gene: TRBJ2-1; D gene: NA; V gene: TRBV5-6
CDR3 protein: CSVREAGYSNEQFF; CDR3 DNA: TGCAGCGTTCGGGAGGCAGGGTATTCTAATGAGCAGTTCTTC; clone size: NA; J gene: TRBJ2-1; D gene: TRBD2; V gene: TRBV29-1
CDR3 protein: CASSLGLAGSTDMQYF; CDR3 DNA: TGTGCCAGCAGCTTGGGACTAGCGGGGAGCACAGATATGCAATATTTT; clone size: NA; J gene: TRBJ2-3; D gene: TRBD2; V gene: TRBV11-1
CDR3 protein: CASSSGVFYNEKFF; CDR3 DNA: TGTGCCAGCAGCTCAGGAGTATTTTACAATGAGAAGTTCTTC; clone size: NA; J gene: TRBJ2-1; D gene: NA; V gene: TRBV11-1
CDR3 protein: CAISWGPSSYEQYF; CDR3 DNA: TGTGCCATCAGTTGGGGCCCTAGCTCCTACGAGCAATACTTC; clone size: once; J gene: TRBJ2-7; D gene: NA; V gene: TRBV10-3
CDR3 protein: CASSLERDQPQHF; CDR3 DNA: TGTGCCAGCAGCCTTGAGAGGGATCAGCCCCAGCATTTT; clone size: few; J gene: TRBJ1-5; D gene: NA; V gene: TRBV2
CDR3 protein: CSVVRDRESPIHF; CDR3 DNA: TGCAGCGTTGTCAGGGACAGAGAATCACCCATCCATTTT; clone size: NA; J gene: TRBJ1-6; D gene: TRBD1; V gene: TRBV29-1
CDR3 protein: CSVDGQGNYGYTF; CDR3 DNA: TGCAGCGTTGATGGACAGGGAAACTATGGCTACACCTTC; clone size: NA; J gene: TRBJ1-2; D gene: TRBD1; V gene: TRBV29-1
CDR3 protein: CASSGGVAGANVLSF; CDR3 DNA: TGTGCCAGCAGTGGTGGGGTGGCTGGGGCCAACGTCCTGAGTTTC; clone size: NA; J gene: TRBJ2-6; D gene: NA; V gene: TRBV6-6
CDR3 protein: CSARGQRDYEQYF; CDR3 DNA: TGCAGTGCTAGGGGGCAGAGGGATTACGAGCAGTACTTC; clone size: NA; J gene: TRBJ2-7; D gene: NA; V gene: TRBV20-1
CDR3 protein: CASNLKGAEQIVAFF; CDR3 DNA: TGTGCCAGCAACCTAAAGGGGGCCGAACAGATTGTAGCTTTCTTT; clone size: once; J gene: TRBJ1-1; D gene: TRBD1; V gene: TRBV12-3/TRBV12-4
CDR3 protein: CASSESDRGHDTETFF; CDR3 DNA: TGCGCCAGCAGTGAGTCTGACAGGGGGCACGACACTGAAACATTCTTT; clone size: NA; J gene: TRBJ1-1; D gene: TRBD1; V gene: TRBV10-2
CDR3 protein: CASSSLEGFYEQYF; CDR3 DNA: TGTGCCAGCAGCTCCCTAGAGGGTTTCTACGAGCAGTACTTC; clone size: NA; J gene: TRBJ2-7; D gene: NA; V gene: TRBV11-2
CDR3 protein: CASSEEPDPLEQYF; CDR3 DNA: TGTGCCAGCAGTGAAGAGCCAGATCCCCTTGAGCAGTACTTC; clone size: many; J gene: TRBJ2-7; D gene: NA; V gene: TRBV6-1
CDR3 protein: CASSCGGQAAYEQYF; CDR3 DNA: TGTGCCAGCAGTTGCGGGGGACAGGCCGCCTACGAGCAGTACTTC; clone size: NA; J gene: TRBJ2-7; D gene: NA; V gene: TRBV6-5
CDR3 protein: CSVAWTRIETQYF; CDR3 DNA: TGCAGCGTAGCCTGGACTCGCATAGAAACGCAGTATTTT; clone size: NA; J gene: TRBJ2-3; D gene: NA; V gene: TRBV29-1
CDR3 protein: CASSLRGGNPYNEQFF; CDR3 DNA: TGTGCCAGCAGCTTAAGGGGGGGCAACCCCTACAATGAGCAGTTCTTC; clone size: NA; J gene: TRBJ2-1; D gene: NA; V gene: TRBV11-2
CDR3 protein: CASSLKFSIRGLLSGVNVLTF; CDR3 DNA: TGTGCCAGCAGTTTAAAGTTTTCGATCCGGGGATTACTCTCTGGGGTCAACGTCCTGACTTTC; clone size: NA; J gene: TRBJ2-6; D gene: NA; V gene: TRBV12-3/TRBV12-4
CDR3 protein: CSASNEGELFF; CDR3 DNA: TGCAGCGCTAGTAATGAGGGGGAGCTGTTTTTT; clone size: NA; J gene: TRBJ2-2; D gene: NA; V gene: TRBV20-1
CDR3 protein: CASSQGAVDGTAKNIQYF; CDR3 DNA: TGTGCCAGCAGCCAGGGAGCGGTTGACGGGACTGCCAAAAACATTCAGTACTTC; clone size: medium-sized; J gene: TRBJ2-4; D gene: NA; V gene: TRBV4-2
CDR3 protein: CASTPSFGQGLAVNTGGLLF; CDR3 DNA: TGTGCCAGTACCCCCTCATTCGGCCAAGGGCTAGCGGTAAACACCGGGGGGCTGTTGTTT; clone size: NA; J gene: TRBJ2-2; D gene: NA; V gene: TRBV11-2
CDR3 protein: CSVERVQTGELFF; CDR3 DNA: TGCAGCGTTGAAAGGGTCCAGACCGGGGAGCTGTTTTTT; clone size: NA; J gene: TRBJ2-2; D gene: NA; V gene: TRBV29-1
CDR3 protein: CASSYGIYGYTF; CDR3 DNA: TGTGCCAGCAGTTACGGGATCTATGGCTACACCTTC; clone size: medium-sized; J gene: TRBJ1-2; D gene: NA; V gene: TRBV6-2/TRBV6-3
CDR3 protein: CASSWGAGNHPQHF; CDR3 DNA: TGTGCCAGCAGTTGGGGGGCGGGCAATCATCCCCAGCATTTT; clone size: NA; J gene: TRBJ1-5; D gene: NA; V gene: TRBV6-6
CDR3 protein: CVSSASVYEQYF; CDR3 DNA: TGCGTCAGCTCGGCTAGTGTCTACGAGCAGTACTTC; clone size: NA; J gene: TRBJ2-7; D gene: NA; V gene: TRBV10-1
CDR3 protein: CSARDGLAGEQYF; CDR3 DNA: TGCAGTGCTAGAGACGGACTAGCGGGCGAGCAGTACTTC; clone size: many; J gene: TRBJ2-7; D gene: TRBD2; V gene: TRBV20-1
CDR3 protein: CASTFSGFGDGLFF; CDR3 DNA: TGCGCCAGCACTTTTAGCGGGTTCGGAGATGGACTGTTTTTT; clone size: medium-sized; J gene: TRBJ1-4; D gene: NA; V gene: TRBV10-2
CDR3 protein: CASRRRSWAVAFF; CDR3 DNA: TGTGCCAGCAGAAGACGGTCGTGGGCTGTAGCTTTCTTT; clone size: NA; J gene: TRBJ1-1; D gene: NA; V gene: TRBV6-5
CDR3 protein: CASSTSTLSPEAFF; CDR3 DNA: TGTGCCAGCAGCACCTCCACCTTGTCACCGGAGGCTTTCTTT; clone size: NA; J gene: TRBJ1-1; D gene: NA; V gene: TRBV2
CDR3 protein: CARSPETGGIDTQYF; CDR3 DNA: TGTGCCAGGAGCCCCGAGACAGGTGGCATAGATACGCAGTATTTT; clone size: NA; J gene: TRBJ2-3; D gene: NA; V gene: TRBV6-5
CDR3 protein: CALGGGPTDTQYF; CDR3 DNA: TGTGCCCTAGGGGGCGGTCCCACAGATACGCAGTATTTT; clone size: medium-sized; J gene: TRBJ2-3; D gene: TRBD1; V gene: TRBV6-5
CDR3 protein: CASSLDSGYKEQFF; CDR3 DNA: TGTGCCAGCAGTTTAGACAGCGGCTACAAAGAGCAGTTCTTC; clone size: NA; J gene: TRBJ2-1; D gene: NA; V gene: TRBV11-3
CDR3 protein: CASSQDFVQAGVSQFF; CDR3 DNA: TGTGCCAGCAGCCAAGACTTTGTACAAGCGGGAGTCAGTCAGTTCTTC; clone size: few; J gene: TRBJ2-1; D gene: TRBD2; V gene: TRBV4-2
CDR3 protein: CSVSGTGGYEQYF; CDR3 DNA: TGCAGCGTTTCCGGGACAGGGGGATACGAGCAGTACTTC; clone size: NA; J gene: TRBJ2-7; D gene: TRBD1; V gene: TRBV29-1
CDR3 protein: CSARDLGYEQYF; CDR3 DNA: TGCAGTGCTAGAGATCTGGGGTACGAGCAGTACTTC; clone size: medium-sized; J gene: TRBJ2-7; D gene: NA; V gene: TRBV20-1
CDR3 protein: CSVRQGTPEAFF; CDR3 DNA: TGCAGCGTGAGACAGGGGACCCCTGAAGCTTTCTTT; clone size: NA; J gene: TRBJ1-1; D gene: TRBD1; V gene: TRBV29-1
CDR3 protein: CASSDRGPRSSYNEQFF; CDR3 DNA: TGTGCCAGCAGCGACCGGGGCCCTAGGAGCTCCTACAATGAGCAGTTCTTC; clone size: NA; J gene: TRBJ2-1; D gene: NA; V gene: TRBV11-1
CDR3 protein: CASRPTTGGAQPQHF; CDR3 DNA: TGTGCCAGCAGGCCTACGACAGGGGGTGCGCAGCCCCAGCATTTT; clone size: NA; J gene: TRBJ1-5; D gene: TRBD1; V gene: TRBV28
CDR3 protein: CASSLVGFSGTRNEQFF; CDR3 DNA: TGTGCCAGCAGCTTAGTTGGGTTTAGCGGGACGAGGAATGAGCAGTTCTTC; clone size: NA; J gene: TRBJ2-1; D gene: TRBD2; V gene: TRBV7-8
CDR3 protein: CASSQGQGYEQYF; CDR3 DNA: TGTGCCAGCAGCCAAGGACAGGGGTACGAGCAGTACTTC; clone size: NA; J gene: TRBJ2-7; D gene: TRBD1; V gene: TRBV11-2
CDR3 protein: CASRRTGANYGYTF; CDR3 DNA: TGCGCCAGCAGAAGGACAGGCGCTAACTATGGCTACACCTTC; clone size: once; J gene: TRBJ1-2; D gene: TRBD1; V gene: TRBV10-1